Detailed here is one TCR beta chain. These data are taken from a study of CD8 T cells in Susac syndrome. Roughly 0.45 to 1 ug RNA was reverse transcribed with random hexamers. Coverage of TCR beta CDR3 amplification by immunoSEQ multiplex PCR extended to 54 Vbeta and 13 Jbeta. TCRdb independently ran MiXCR on the immunoSEQ multiplex PCR reads; one entry per CDR3 protein. Among roughly 200,000 distinct CDR3 sequences, 90% to 97% were seen once, and the ten largest hold about 0.093%. Between the trimmed V and J ends, which lost 0 bases and 9 bases, there was a span of 10 bases. This CDR3 is 13 amino acids long. Germline assignment: CDR1 SGHDT and CDR2 YYEEEE. From blood CD8+ and CD4+ T cells, the TCR beta chain was sequenced.

This TCR was sampled from a human donor with multiple sclerosis. V gene TRBV5-6 combines with J gene TRBJ2-4; possible D gene TRBD2, 5 bases. Sequenced: CD4+ T cells from PBMCs. This chain's CDR3 is CASSLVEEGIQYF. CDR3 bases: TGTGCCAGCAGCTTGGTCGAAGAGGGCATTCAGTACTTC.